The 18 T cell receptor beta chains reported below all come from one sample, sequenced in a study of blood T cell repertoires in COVID-19. Profiling relied on immunoSEQ multiplex PCR, and the TCRdb table lists in-frame clones only, not all of them. The sample lists a few hundred thousand clones, roughly 91% occurring once. The sample comprised peripheral blood. The receptors were sampled from a woman in her twenties or thirties with COVID-19, enrolled during active disease.

The V and J genes are TRBV13 and TRBJ1-1; D remains ambiguous. This CDR3 has 12 residues. V was shortened by 7 bases and J by 0 bases, with 6 bases between the two germline ends. Germline CDR1 reads PRHDT; CDR2 reads FYEKMQ (reference sequence). This chain's CDR3 is CASTHMNTEAFF. CDR3 DNA sequence: TGTGCCAGCACCCACATGAACACTGAAGCTTTCTTT. The variable domain in full, completed from reference TRBV13 and TRBJ1-1, reads AAGVIQSPRHLIKEKRETATLKCYPIPRHDTVYWYQQGPGQDPQFLISFYEKMQSDKGSIPDRFSAQQFSDYHSELNMSSLELGDSALYFCASTHMNTEAFFGQGTRLTVV.

This CDR3 reads CASSVRRGSNSPLHF. CDR3 coding DNA: TGTGCCAGCAGTGTACGCAGGGGTAGTAATTCACCCCTCCACTTT. The rearrangement joins TRBV28 to TRBJ1-6; perhaps TRBD1 as D (6 bases). This CDR3 is 15 amino acids long. V lost 5 bases and J lost 6, with 14 bases in between. The V gene's germline CDR1 is MDHEN and CDR2 SYDVKM.

The chain couples TRBV6-5 to TRBJ1-3; 7 nucleotides line up with TRBD1. The CDR3 extends over 15 amino acids. The J segment lost 0 bases and the V segment lost 6 bases, leaving 5 bases of the junction unmatched. Germline values: CDR1 MNHEY, CDR2 SVGAGI. CDR3 loop: CASRAGTASGNTIYF. The CDR3 region has the DNA TGTGCCAGCAGGGCCGGGACAGCCTCTGGAAACACCATATATTTT.

The gene calls are TRBV28 and TRBJ2-7, with 7 nucleotides matching TRBD1. After removal of 7 bases from V and 7 bases from J, the junction contained 7 bases not matched to a gene. Germline CDR1 is MDHEN and CDR2 is SYDVKM. The CDR3 has 12 amino acids. This CDR3 is CASTITGEEQYF. The CDR3 nucleotides read TGTGCCAGCACGATCACAGGGGAAGAGCAGTACTTC.

This sequence joins TRBV3-1 (or the pseudogene TRBV3-2) and TRBJ2-5; 8 bases match TRBD2. CDR3 length: 16 amino acids. Germline assignment: CDR1 LGHDT and CDR2 YNNKEL (reference sequence). Germline trimming cut 4 bases from V and 4 bases from J; bases unmatched to any gene: 11. The CDR3 here is CASSPRSGGLRETQYF. CDR3 sequence (DNA): TGTGCCAGCAGCCCGCGAAGCGGGGGCCTCAGAGAGACCCAGTACTTC.

V is TRBV11-3 and J is TRBJ2-1; a possible D gene is TRBD1 (5 bases). The CDR3 consists of 15 residues. Trimming took off 1 base at V and 2 bases at J, with 9 bases between the two ends. Germline CDR1 is SGHNT and CDR2 is YENEEA. Here the CDR3 DNA reads TGTGCCAGCAGCTTAGGTCAGGGTACCTACAATGAGCAGTTCTTC. Translation gives CASSLGQGTYNEQFF. Full variable domain (missing parts from reference TRBV11-3 and TRBJ2-1): EAGVVQSPRYKIIEKKQPVAFWCNPISGHNTLYWYLQNLGQGPELLIRYENEEAVDDSQLPKDRFSAERLKGVDSTLKIQPAELGDSAVYLCASSLGQGTYNEQFFGPGTRLTVL.

The V and J genes are TRBV5-8 and TRBJ1-5; D is unresolved. CDR1 and CDR2 (germline): SGHTS, YDEGEE. This CDR3 has 15 amino acids. The V gene lost 0 bases and the J gene lost 0 bases, with 7 bases spanning the gap. The CDR3 nucleotides are TGTGCCAGCAGCTTGGGGCAGGTTAGCAATCAGCCCCAGCATTTT. This gives the protein CASSLGQVSNQPQHF.

The chain carries TRBV7-2 and TRBJ2-5, with a possible D match to TRBD1 (6 bases). Germline assignment: CDR1 SGHTA and CDR2 FQGNSA. V was cut by 1 base and J by 5 bases, with 14 bases left in between. The CDR3 is 15 residues long. CDR3 DNA sequence: TGTGCCAGCAGCTTAGTTGGGGGCCGTGGGGAGACCCAGTACTTC. Protein: CASSLVGGRGETQYF.

CDR3 in amino acids: CASSPAGAGPPNEQFF. DNA for the CDR3: TGTGCCAGCAGCCCCGCGGGTGCGGGACCCCCCAATGAGCAGTTCTTC. The chain links TRBV6-6 to TRBJ2-1; D perhaps matches TRBD2 (6 bases). V lost 6 bases to trimming and J lost 6 bases, with 21 bases between them. Germline V gene sequence: CDR1 MNHNY, CDR2 SVGAGI (reference sequence). CDR3 length: 16 amino acids.

The chain uses TRBV6-5 and TRBJ1-6, with D maybe TRBD1 (6 bases). V was shortened by 7 bases and J by 7 bases, with 11 bases between the two germline ends. Germline V CDR1 and CDR2: MNHEY, SVGAGI. CDR3 length: 13 amino acids. CDR3 region: CASTRDTNSPLHF. DNA of the CDR3: TGTGCCAGCACCCGGGACACGAATTCACCCCTCCACTTT.

V usage is TRBV13 and J usage is TRBJ1-1, with TRBD1 matching over 7 bases. Germline loops: CDR1 PRHDT, CDR2 FYEKMQ (reference sequence). V shed 5 bases and J 4 bases; nucleotides not matched to a gene: 4. CDR3 length: 13 residues. The CDR3 coding sequence is TGTGCCAGCAGCGTACACAGGGGCACTGAAGCTTTCTTT. Translated, it gives CASSVHRGTEAFF. Complete variable domain (other parts from reference TRBV13 and TRBJ1-1): AAGVIQSPRHLIKEKRETATLKCYPIPRHDTVYWYQQGPGQDPQFLISFYEKMQSDKGSIPDRFSAQQFSDYHSELNMSSLELGDSALYFCASSVHRGTEAFFGQGTRLTVV.

The chain carries TRBV5-1 and TRBJ1-4; D is unresolved. The germline V and J ends were trimmed by 6 bases and 4 bases, with 13 bases remaining between them. Per the germline V gene, CDR1 is SGHRS and CDR2 is YFSETQ. The CDR3 spans 14 residues. CDR3 sequence reads: CASTLTGSNEKLFF. DNA for the CDR3: TGCGCCAGCACCCTGACTGGAAGTAATGAAAAACTGTTTTTT.

The CDR3 nucleotides read TGTGCCAGCAGCTGGGGGACTAGCACCTACGAGCAGTACTTC. The encoded protein is CASSWGTSTYEQYF. J is TRBJ2-7 and V is TRBV3-1 (or the pseudogene TRBV3-2); 9 nucleotides align to TRBD2. V lost 5 bases to trimming and J lost 2 bases; unmatched junction nucleotides: 4. Looked up from germline, CDR1 is LGHDT and CDR2 is YNNKEL (reference sequence). There are 14 residues in the CDR3.

The gene calls are TRBV5-1 and TRBJ1-2, with 8 bases that match TRBD1. CDR3 size: 14 residues. Germline loops: CDR1 SGHRS, CDR2 YFSETQ. V gave up 0 bases and J gave up 6 bases; unmatched junction bases: 4. CDR3 protein: CASSLATGGNGYTF. The CDR3 DNA reads TGCGCCAGCAGCTTGGCCACAGGGGGGAATGGCTACACCTTC.

The chain recombines TRBV6-5 with TRBJ1-2; D is uncertain. The CDR3 has 15 amino acids. CDR1 MNHEY and CDR2 SVGAGI come from the germline V gene. V was pared by 0 bases and J by 5 bases, with 13 bases between. The chain's CDR3 is CASSYSRASVYGYTF. The CDR3 bases are TGTGCCAGCAGTTACTCGAGGGCGTCGGTATATGGCTACACCTTC.

The chain is built from TRBV18 and TRBJ1-1; maybe TRBD1 (6 bases). The CDR3 totals 13 residues. V dropped 8 bases and J dropped 1 base, with 11 bases sitting between them. Germline V gene lookup returns CDR1 KGHSH and CDR2 LQKENI. The CDR3, as DNA: TGTGCCAGCCCGGGACAAACGAACACTGAAGCTTTCTTT. Translated, it gives CASPGQTNTEAFF.

The chain recombines TRBV5-1 with TRBJ2-5; D might be TRBD2 (5 bases). The germline gives CDR1 SGHRS, CDR2 YFSETQ. The CDR3 runs to 15 residues. V dropped 0 bases and J dropped 2 bases, with 11 bases sitting between them. CDR3 residues: CASSLESRGQETQYF. CDR3 DNA: TGCGCCAGCAGCTTGGAAAGCCGGGGACAAGAGACCCAGTACTTC.

This sequence joins TRBV14 and TRBJ2-1; 7 bases match TRBD1. CDR1 is SGHDN, CDR2 FVKESK, per germline. V lost 4 bases to trimming and J lost 5 bases; unmatched junction nucleotides: 8. This CDR3 contains 15 residues. CDR3 nucleotide sequence: TGTGCCAGCAGCCTTATACCGGGACAGAACAATGAGCAGTTCTTC. The encoded protein is CASSLIPGQNNEQFF.